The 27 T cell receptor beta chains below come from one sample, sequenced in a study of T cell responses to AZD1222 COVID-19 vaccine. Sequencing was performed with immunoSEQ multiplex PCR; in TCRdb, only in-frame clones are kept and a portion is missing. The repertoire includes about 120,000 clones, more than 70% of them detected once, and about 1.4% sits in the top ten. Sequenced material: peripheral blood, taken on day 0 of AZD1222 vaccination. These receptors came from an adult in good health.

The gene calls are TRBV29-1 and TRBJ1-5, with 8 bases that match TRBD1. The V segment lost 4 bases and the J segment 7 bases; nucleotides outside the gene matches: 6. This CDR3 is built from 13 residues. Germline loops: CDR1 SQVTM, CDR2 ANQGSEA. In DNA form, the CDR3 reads TGCAGCGTTGGACAGGGGAGGGGACAGCCCCAGCATTTT. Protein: CSVGQGRGQPQHF.

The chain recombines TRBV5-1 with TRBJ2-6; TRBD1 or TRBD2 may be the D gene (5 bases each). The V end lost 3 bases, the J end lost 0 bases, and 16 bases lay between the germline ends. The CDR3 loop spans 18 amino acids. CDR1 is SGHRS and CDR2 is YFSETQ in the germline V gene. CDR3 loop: CASSWRFGGFSGANVLTF. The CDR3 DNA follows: TGCGCCAGCAGCTGGCGCTTTGGGGGTTTCTCTGGGGCCAACGTCCTGACTTTC.

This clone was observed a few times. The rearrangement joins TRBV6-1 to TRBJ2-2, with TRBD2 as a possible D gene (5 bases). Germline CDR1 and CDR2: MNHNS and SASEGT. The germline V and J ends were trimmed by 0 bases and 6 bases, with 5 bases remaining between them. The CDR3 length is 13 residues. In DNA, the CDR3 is TGTGCCAGCAGTGAAGCGGAGGCCGGGGAGCTGTTTTTT. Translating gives CASSEAEAGELFF.

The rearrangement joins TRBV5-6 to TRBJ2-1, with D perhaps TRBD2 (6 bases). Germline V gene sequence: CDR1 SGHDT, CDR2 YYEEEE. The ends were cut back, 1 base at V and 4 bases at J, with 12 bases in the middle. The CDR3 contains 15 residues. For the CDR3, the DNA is TGTGCCAGCAGCTTGCGGCTACTAGCATACAATGAGCAGTTCTTC. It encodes CASSLRLLAYNEQFF. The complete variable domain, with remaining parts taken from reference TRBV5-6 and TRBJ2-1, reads DAGVTQSPTHLIKTRGQQVTLRCSPKSGHDTVSWYQQALGQGPQFIFQYYEEEERQRGNFPDRFSGHQFPNYSSELNVNALLLGDSALYLCASSLRLLAYNEQFFGPGTRLTVL.

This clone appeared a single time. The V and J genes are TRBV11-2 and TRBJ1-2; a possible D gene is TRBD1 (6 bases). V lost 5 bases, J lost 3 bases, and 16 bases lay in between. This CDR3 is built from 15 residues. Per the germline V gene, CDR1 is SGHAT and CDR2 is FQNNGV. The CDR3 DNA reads TGTGCCAGCAGCCCAGGGGCAGATTTTTACTATGGCTACACCTTC. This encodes CASSPGADFYYGYTF.

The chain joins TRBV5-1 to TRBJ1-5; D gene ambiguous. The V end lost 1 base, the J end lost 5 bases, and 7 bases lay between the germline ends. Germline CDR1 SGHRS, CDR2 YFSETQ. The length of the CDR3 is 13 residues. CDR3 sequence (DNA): TGCGCCAGCAGCTTGAATCGGGATCAGCCCCAGCATTTT. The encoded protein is CASSLNRDQPQHF.

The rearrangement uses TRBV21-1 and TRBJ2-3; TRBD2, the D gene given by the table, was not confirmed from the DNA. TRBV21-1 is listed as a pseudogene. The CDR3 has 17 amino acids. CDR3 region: CAITPPPRERVTDTQYF. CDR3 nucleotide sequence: TGTGCCATTACACCACCCCCGCGGGAGCGTGTTACAGATACGCAGTATTTT.

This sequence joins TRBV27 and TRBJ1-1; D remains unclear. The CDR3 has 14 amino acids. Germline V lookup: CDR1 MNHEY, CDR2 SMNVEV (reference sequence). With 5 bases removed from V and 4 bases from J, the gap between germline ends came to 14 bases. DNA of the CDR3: TGTGCCAGCAGTCCCAGGTTAGCGGGCACTGAAGCTTTCTTT. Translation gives CASSPRLAGTEAFF.

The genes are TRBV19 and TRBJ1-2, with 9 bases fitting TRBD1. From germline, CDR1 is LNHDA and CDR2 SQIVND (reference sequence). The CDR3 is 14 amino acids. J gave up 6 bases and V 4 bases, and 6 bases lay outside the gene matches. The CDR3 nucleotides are TGTGCCAGTAGTACACAGGGGGCGGTGGATGGCTACACCTTC. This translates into CASSTQGAVDGYTF.

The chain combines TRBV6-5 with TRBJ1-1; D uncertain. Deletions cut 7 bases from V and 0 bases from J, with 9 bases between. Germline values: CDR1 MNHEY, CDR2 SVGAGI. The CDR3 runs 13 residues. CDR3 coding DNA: TGTGCCAGCAAAGAAACGGTGAACACTGAAGCTTTCTTT. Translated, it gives CASKETVNTEAFF.

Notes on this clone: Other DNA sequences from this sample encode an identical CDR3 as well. Written as DNA, the CDR3 is TGTGCCAGCAGTCGGACTAGCGGGAACTACGAGCAGTACTTC. Encoded protein: CASSRTSGNYEQYF. The chain is built from TRBV2 and TRBJ2-7, with TRBD2 matching over 12 bases. Trimming cost V 5 bases and J 3 bases; bases outside gene matches: 2. The CDR3 contains 14 residues. Germline CDR1 and CDR2: SNHLY and FYNNEI.

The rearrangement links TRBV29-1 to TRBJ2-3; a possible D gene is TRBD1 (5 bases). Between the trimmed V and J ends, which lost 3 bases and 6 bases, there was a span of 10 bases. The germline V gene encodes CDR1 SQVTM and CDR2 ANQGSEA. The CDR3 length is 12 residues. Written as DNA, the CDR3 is TGCAGCGTTGAGCAGGGATGGGATACGCAGTATTTT. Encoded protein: CSVEQGWDTQYF.

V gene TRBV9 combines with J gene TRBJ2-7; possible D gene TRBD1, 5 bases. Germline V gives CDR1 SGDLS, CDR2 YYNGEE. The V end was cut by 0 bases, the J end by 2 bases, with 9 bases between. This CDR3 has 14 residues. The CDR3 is CASSVGGQAYEQYF. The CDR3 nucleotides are TGTGCCAGCAGCGTAGGGGGCCAGGCCTACGAGCAGTACTTC.

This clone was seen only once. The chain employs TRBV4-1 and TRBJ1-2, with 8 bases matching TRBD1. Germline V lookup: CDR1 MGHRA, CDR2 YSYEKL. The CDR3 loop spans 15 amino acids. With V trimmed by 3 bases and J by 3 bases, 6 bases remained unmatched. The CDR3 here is CASSHGQGADYGYTF. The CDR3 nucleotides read TGCGCCAGCAGCCACGGGCAGGGGGCGGACTATGGCTACACCTTC.

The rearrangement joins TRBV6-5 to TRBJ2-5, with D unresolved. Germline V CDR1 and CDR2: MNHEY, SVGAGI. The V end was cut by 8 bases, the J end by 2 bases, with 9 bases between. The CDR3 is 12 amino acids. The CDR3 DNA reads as TGTGCCAGCCCCTCGACTCAAGAGACCCAGTACTTC. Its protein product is CASPSTQETQYF.

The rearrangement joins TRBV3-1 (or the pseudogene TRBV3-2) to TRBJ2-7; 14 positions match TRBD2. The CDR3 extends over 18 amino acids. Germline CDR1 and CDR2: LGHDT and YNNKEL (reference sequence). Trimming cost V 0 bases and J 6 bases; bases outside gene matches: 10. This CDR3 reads CASSQDYPGLAGVIEQYF. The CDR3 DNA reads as TGTGCCAGCAGCCAAGACTATCCGGGACTAGCGGGAGTAATCGAGCAGTACTTC.

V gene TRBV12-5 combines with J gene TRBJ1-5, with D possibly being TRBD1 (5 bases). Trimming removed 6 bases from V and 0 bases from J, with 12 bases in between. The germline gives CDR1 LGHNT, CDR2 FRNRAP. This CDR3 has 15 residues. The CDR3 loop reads CASGPRQSSNQPQHF. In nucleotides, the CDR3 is TGTGCTAGTGGACCCAGACAGAGTAGCAATCAGCCCCAGCATTTT. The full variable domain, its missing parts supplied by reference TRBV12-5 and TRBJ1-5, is DARVTQTPRHKVTEMGQEVTMRCQPILGHNTVFWYRQTMMQGLELLAYFRNRAPLDDSGMPKDRFSAEMPDATLATLKIQPSEPRDSAVYFCASGPRQSSNQPQHFGDGTRLSIL.

The CDR3 sequence: CASSVYGGDTEAFF. The CDR3 DNA reads TGCGCCAGCAGCGTGTACGGGGGGGACACTGAAGCTTTCTTT. This chain connects TRBV5-1 to TRBJ1-1; a weak D match, TRBD1 (5 bases). Germline CDR1 is SGHRS and CDR2 is YFSETQ. Trimming pared 4 bases from V and 3 bases from J, leaving 13 bases between. CDR3 length: 14 residues.

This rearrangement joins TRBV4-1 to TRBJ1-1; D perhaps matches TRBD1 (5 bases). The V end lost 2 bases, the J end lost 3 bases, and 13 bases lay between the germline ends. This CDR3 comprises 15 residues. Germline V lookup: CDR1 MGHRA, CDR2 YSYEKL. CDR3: CASSQHPQGDTEAFF. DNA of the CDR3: TGCGCCAGCAGCCAACACCCCCAGGGAGACACTGAAGCTTTCTTT.

CDR3 sequence reads: CASRGNTGELFF. DNA for the CDR3: TGTGCCAGCAGGGGCAACACCGGGGAGCTGTTTTTT. The rearrangement links TRBV28 to TRBJ2-2; the D is unclear. The V gene lost 6 bases and the J gene lost 2 bases, with 4 bases spanning the gap. CDR3 size: 12 residues. Per germline, CDR1 MDHEN and CDR2 SYDVKM.

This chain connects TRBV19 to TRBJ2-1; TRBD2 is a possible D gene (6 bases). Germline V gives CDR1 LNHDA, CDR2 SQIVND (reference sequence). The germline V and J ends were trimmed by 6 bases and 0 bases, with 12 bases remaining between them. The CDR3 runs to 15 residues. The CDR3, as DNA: TGTGCCAGTAGCCCGGGGGAGAGCTCCTACAATGAGCAGTTCTTC. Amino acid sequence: CASSPGESSYNEQFF. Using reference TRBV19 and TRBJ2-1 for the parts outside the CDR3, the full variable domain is DGGITQSPKYLFRKEGQNVTLSCEQNLNHDAMYWYRQDPGQGLRLIYYSQIVNDFQKGDIAEGYSVSREKKESFPLTVTSAQKNPTAFYLCASSPGESSYNEQFFGPGTRLTVL.

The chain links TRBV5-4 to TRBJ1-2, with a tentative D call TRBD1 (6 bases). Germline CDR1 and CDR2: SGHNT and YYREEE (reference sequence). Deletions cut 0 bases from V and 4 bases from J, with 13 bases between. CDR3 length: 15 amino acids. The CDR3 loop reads CASSLDRDGIYGYTF. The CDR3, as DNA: TGTGCCAGCAGCTTGGACAGGGACGGAATCTATGGCTACACCTTC.

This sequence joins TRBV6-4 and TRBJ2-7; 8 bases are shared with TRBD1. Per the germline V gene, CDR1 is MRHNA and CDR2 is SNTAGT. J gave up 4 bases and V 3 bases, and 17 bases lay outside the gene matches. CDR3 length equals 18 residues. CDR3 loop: CASSEGAPIGQGEYEQYF. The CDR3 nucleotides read TGTGCCAGCAGTGAGGGGGCCCCAATAGGACAGGGTGAGTACGAGCAGTACTTC.

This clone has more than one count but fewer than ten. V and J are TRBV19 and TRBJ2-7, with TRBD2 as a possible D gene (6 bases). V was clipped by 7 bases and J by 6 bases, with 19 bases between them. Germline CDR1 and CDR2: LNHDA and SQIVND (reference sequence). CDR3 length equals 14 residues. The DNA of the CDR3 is TGTGCCAGTAACGATAACGGGAGATCTAGCGAGCAGTACTTC. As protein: CASNDNGRSSEQYF.

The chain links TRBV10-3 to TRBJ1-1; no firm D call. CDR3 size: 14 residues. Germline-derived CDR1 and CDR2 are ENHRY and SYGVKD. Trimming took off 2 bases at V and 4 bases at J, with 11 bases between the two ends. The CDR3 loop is CAISEPPFGTEAFF. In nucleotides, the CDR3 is TGTGCCATCAGTGAGCCCCCTTTCGGCACTGAAGCTTTCTTT.

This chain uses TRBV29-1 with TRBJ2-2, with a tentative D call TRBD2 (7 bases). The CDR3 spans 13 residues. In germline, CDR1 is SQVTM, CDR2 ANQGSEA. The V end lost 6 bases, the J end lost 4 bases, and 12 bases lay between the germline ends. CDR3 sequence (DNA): TGCAGCGTGGGGGGGCCGAGCACCGGGGAGCTGTTTTTT. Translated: CSVGGPSTGELFF.

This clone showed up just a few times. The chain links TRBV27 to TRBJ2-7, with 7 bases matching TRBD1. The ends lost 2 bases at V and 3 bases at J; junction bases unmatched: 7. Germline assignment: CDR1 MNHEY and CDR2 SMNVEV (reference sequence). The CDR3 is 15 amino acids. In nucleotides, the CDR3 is TGTGCCAGCAGTTTAAACAGATACAGGGGCTACGAGCAGTACTTC. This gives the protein CASSLNRYRGYEQYF.